These 2 T cell receptor beta chains were sequenced from one sample in a study of shared clonotypes between healthy human individuals. The data were produced by immunoSEQ multiplex PCR, yet TCRdb's version contains in-frame clones alone and is incomplete. This table holds 560,000 or so clones, around 96% found once. The naive CD8 population came from CD45RO-negative cells selected for CCR7, without terminally differentiated effector memory CD45RA+ cells. Sequencing was carried out using naive CD8+ T cells sorted from blood. These receptors all stem from a woman in her thirties in good health.

V and J are TRBV27 and TRBJ2-7; 8 bases align to TRBD1. Trimming cost V 6 bases and J 5 bases; bases outside gene matches: 12. The CDR3 loop spans 15 amino acids. Germline V gene sequence: CDR1 MNHEY, CDR2 SMNVEV (reference sequence). CDR3 loop: CASRPPGGVLNEQYF. The CDR3 DNA reads TGTGCCAGCAGGCCTCCAGGGGGCGTCCTAAACGAGCAGTACTTC.

Here the CDR3 DNA reads TGCAGCGTTGGGACAGGGGGCATGTACGAGCAGTACTTC. Protein: CSVGTGGMYEQYF. V gene TRBV29-1 combines with J gene TRBJ2-7, with 11 bases that match TRBD1. Germline V CDR1 and CDR2: SQVTM, ANQGSEA. There are 13 residues in the CDR3. The ends lost 4 bases at V and 4 bases at J; junction bases unmatched: 3.